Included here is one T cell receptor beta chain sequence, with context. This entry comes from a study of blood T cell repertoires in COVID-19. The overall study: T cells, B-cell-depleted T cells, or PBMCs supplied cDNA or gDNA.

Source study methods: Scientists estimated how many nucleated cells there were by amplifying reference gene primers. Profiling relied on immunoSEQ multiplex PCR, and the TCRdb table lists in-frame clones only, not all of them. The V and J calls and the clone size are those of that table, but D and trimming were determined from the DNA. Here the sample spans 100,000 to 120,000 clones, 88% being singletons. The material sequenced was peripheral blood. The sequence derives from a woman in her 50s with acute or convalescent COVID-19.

Written as DNA, the CDR3 is TGTGCCAGCAGCCAAGACACACAGGTGAACACTGAAGCTTTCTTT. As protein: CASSQDTQVNTEAFF. The chain combines TRBV3-1 (or the pseudogene TRBV3-2) with TRBJ1-1, with TRBD1 as a possible D gene (5 bases). V shed 0 bases and J shed 0 bases, with 8 bases lying between them. Germline V lookup: CDR1 LGHDT, CDR2 YNNKEL (reference sequence). The CDR3 is 15 amino acids.